The 3 T cell receptor beta chains below all came from one sample that was sequenced in a study of OX40 agonist ivuxolimab in advanced cancers. Assay used: immunoSEQ multiplex PCR; TCRdb lists only in-frame clones, some missing. The repertoire has around 66,000 clones, about 90% of them found once; the top ten carry less than 0.45%. Sequenced material: CD4+ or CD8+ T cells sorted from blood, taken in a trial of the OX40 agonist ivuxolimab. Source of these receptors: an adult with an advanced solid tumor such as melanoma, head and neck, liver or kidney cancer.

This chain uses TRBV14 with TRBJ2-1; 7 bases map to TRBD2. V was clipped by 4 bases and J by 1 base; unmatched bases: 1. The CDR3 covers 14 residues. Germline CDR1 SGHDN, CDR2 FVKESK. The CDR3 loop is CASSRGGSYNEQFF. CDR3 sequence (DNA): TGTGCCAGCAGCCGGGGGGGGTCCTACAATGAGCAGTTCTTC.

The rearrangement links TRBV29-1 to TRBJ1-1; tentatively, D is TRBD1 (5 bases). Germline V CDR1 and CDR2: SQVTM, ANQGSEA. The CDR3 loop spans 13 amino acids. V lost 7 bases and J 5 bases, leaving 17 bases between the germline ends. CDR3 DNA sequence: TGCAGCGCCCGGGCGCAGGGAGGGACTGAAGCTTTCTTT. Residues: CSARAQGGTEAFF.

The chain uses TRBV7-3 and TRBJ2-2; D uncertain. V gave up 5 bases and J gave up 4 bases, with 14 bases separating them. CDR1 and CDR2 from the germline V gene are SGHTA and FQGTGA. The CDR3 spans 15 residues. CDR3 DNA: TGTGCCAGCAGCCCCCCTACGTCGGGCACCGGGGAGCTGTTTTTT. Amino acid sequence: CASSPPTSGTGELFF.